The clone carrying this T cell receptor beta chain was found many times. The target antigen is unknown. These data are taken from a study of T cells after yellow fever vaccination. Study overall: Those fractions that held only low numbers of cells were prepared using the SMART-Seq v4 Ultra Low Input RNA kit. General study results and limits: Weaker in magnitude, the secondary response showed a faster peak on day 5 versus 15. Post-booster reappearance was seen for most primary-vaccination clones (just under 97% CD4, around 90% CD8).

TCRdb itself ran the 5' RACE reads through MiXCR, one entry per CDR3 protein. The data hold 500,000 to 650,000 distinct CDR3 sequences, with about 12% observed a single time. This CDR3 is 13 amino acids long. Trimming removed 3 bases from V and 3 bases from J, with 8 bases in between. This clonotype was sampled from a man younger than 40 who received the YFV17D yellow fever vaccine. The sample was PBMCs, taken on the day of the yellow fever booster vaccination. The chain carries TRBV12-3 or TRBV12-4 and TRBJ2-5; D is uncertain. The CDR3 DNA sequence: TGTGCCAGCAGTTTTGGTCAGAAAGAGACCCAGTACTTC. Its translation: CASSFGQKETQYF.